A selection of T cell receptor beta chains follows, all from one sample in a study of multiple sclerosis patients with progressive multifocal leukoencephalopathy. Assay used: immunoSEQ multiplex PCR; TCRdb lists only in-frame clones, some missing. The sample has roughly 31,000 clones; about 91% are singletons. Sequencing was performed on PBMCs. These receptors came from a human donor with multiple sclerosis. Both conserved end residues are part of each CDR3. The D gene is left open where the match is weak. The size entry is marked missing in some rows and otherwise reads once, few, many or a size class.

V gene: TRBV29-1
J gene: TRBJ1-1
D gene: TRBD1
clone size: -
CDR3 DNA: TGCAGCTTGAGGGAGGGGGCCGCTTTCTTT
CDR3 protein: CSLREGAAFF

V gene: TRBV19
J gene: TRBJ2-7
D gene: TRBD1
clone size: -
CDR3 DNA: TGTGCCAGTAGTAGCCAGGGTCCGGGACAGGGGACCTACGAGCAGTACTTC
CDR3 protein: CASSSQGPGQGTYEQYF

V gene: TRBV7-2
J gene: TRBJ1-1
D gene: -
clone size: -
CDR3 DNA: TGTGCCAGCAGCCCGTCGGGGGGGGCGCTTGGAAGCACTGAAGCTTTCTTT
CDR3 protein: CASSPSGGALGSTEAFF

V gene: TRBV27
J gene: TRBJ2-4
D gene: TRBD1
clone size: -
CDR3 DNA: TGTGCCACCGGGGACAGGGCGGGTGGAAACATTCAGTACTTC
CDR3 protein: CATGDRAGGNIQYF

V gene: TRBV7-6
J gene: TRBJ1-2
D gene: -
clone size: -
CDR3 DNA: TGTGCCAGCAGCTTGTTTGCAGGAATCTATGGCTACACCTTC
CDR3 protein: CASSLFAGIYGYTF

V gene: TRBV6-1
J gene: TRBJ1-2
D gene: -
clone size: -
CDR3 DNA: TGTGCCAGCAGTGAACAGGGCTCTAACTATGGCTACACCTTC
CDR3 protein: CASSEQGSNYGYTF

V gene: TRBV27
J gene: TRBJ2-1
D gene: TRBD2
clone size: once
CDR3 DNA: TGTGCCAGCCATACCGGCGGGAGGCCCAATGAGCAGTTCTTC
CDR3 protein: CASHTGGRPNEQFF

V gene: TRBV4-2
J gene: TRBJ2-7
D gene: TRBD2
clone size: -
CDR3 DNA: TGTGCCAGCAGCCCGGAACTAGCGGGAGGGCGGTGGGAGCAGTACTTC
CDR3 protein: CASSPELAGGRWEQYF

V gene: TRBV27
J gene: TRBJ1-5
D gene: TRBD1
clone size: -
CDR3 DNA: TGTGCCAGCCGTGGGGCGACAGGGGCCAATCAGCCCCAGCATTTT
CDR3 protein: CASRGATGANQPQHF

V gene: TRBV5-1
J gene: TRBJ1-1
D gene: -
clone size: -
CDR3 DNA: TGCGCCAGCAGCCCGAACAAGAACACTGAAGCTTTCTTT
CDR3 protein: CASSPNKNTEAFF

V gene: TRBV6-1
J gene: TRBJ1-1
D gene: -
clone size: -
CDR3 DNA: TGTGCCAGCAGTGTAGCCGCTGAGAACACTGAAGCTTTCTTT
CDR3 protein: CASSVAAENTEAFF

V gene: TRBV28
J gene: TRBJ1-5
D gene: TRBD1
clone size: -
CDR3 DNA: TGTGCCAGCGTTGAAATCGGACAGGGGGGGAGGCCCCAGCATTTT
CDR3 protein: CASVEIGQGGRPQHF

V gene: TRBV15
J gene: TRBJ1-2
D gene: TRBD1
clone size: -
CDR3 DNA: TGTGCCACCAGCAGGAGCCGGACAGGGTATGGCTACACCTTC
CDR3 protein: CATSRSRTGYGYTF

V gene: TRBV7-2
J gene: TRBJ2-1
D gene: -
clone size: few
CDR3 DNA: TGTGCCAGCAGCTTAGGGTCGGGGATGACTAATGAGCAGTTCTTC
CDR3 protein: CASSLGSGMTNEQFF

V gene: TRBV19
J gene: TRBJ2-7
D gene: -
clone size: few
CDR3 DNA: TGTGCCAGTAGTATAGGGGGACCGTGGGAGCAGTACTTC
CDR3 protein: CASSIGGPWEQYF

V gene: TRBV9
J gene: TRBJ1-3
D gene: -
clone size: -
CDR3 DNA: TGTGCCAGCAGCGGTCAGACGGCGAACTCTGGAAACACCATATATTTT
CDR3 protein: CASSGQTANSGNTIYF

V gene: TRBV7-9
J gene: TRBJ2-5
D gene: -
clone size: -
CDR3 DNA: TGTGCCAGCAGCTTAGTTCAGGGTCGGGGAGAGACCCAGTACTTC
CDR3 protein: CASSLVQGRGETQYF

V gene: TRBV4-2
J gene: TRBJ2-7
D gene: -
clone size: -
CDR3 DNA: TGTGCCAGCAGCCAAGTGGGCCAGGGTTACTACGAGCAGTACTTC
CDR3 protein: CASSQVGQGYYEQYF

V gene: TRBV9
J gene: TRBJ2-3
D gene: TRBD2
clone size: -
CDR3 DNA: TGTGCCAGCAGCGTACCGCGGGAGGGCTATTGGGATACGCAGTATTTT
CDR3 protein: CASSVPREGYWDTQYF

V gene: TRBV5-6
J gene: TRBJ2-2
D gene: -
clone size: -
CDR3 DNA: TGTGCCAGCAGCTTGGCGCCCCTCACCGGGGAGCTGTTTTTT
CDR3 protein: CASSLAPLTGELFF

V gene: TRBV19
J gene: TRBJ2-7
D gene: -
clone size: -
CDR3 DNA: TGTGCCAGTAGCAAACAGGCGAATGGAGCCTACGAGCAGTACTTC
CDR3 protein: CASSKQANGAYEQYF

V gene: TRBV27
J gene: TRBJ2-1
D gene: TRBD1
clone size: few
CDR3 DNA: TGTGCCAGCAGTTTATCCAGGGGGTACAATGAGCAGTTCTTC
CDR3 protein: CASSLSRGYNEQFF

V gene: TRBV7-2
J gene: TRBJ2-1
D gene: TRBD2
clone size: -
CDR3 DNA: TGTGCCAGCAGCTCCCGAGCGGGGGAGCAGTTCTTC
CDR3 protein: CASSSRAGEQFF

V gene: TRBV29-1
J gene: TRBJ1-1
D gene: -
clone size: -
CDR3 DNA: TGCAGCGTCAGATGGACAGCAAACACTGAAGCTTTCTTT
CDR3 protein: CSVRWTANTEAFF

V gene: TRBV19
J gene: TRBJ2-7
D gene: TRBD1
clone size: -
CDR3 DNA: TGTGCCAGTAGTAGGGGACGGACAGGGTTTCCCTACGAGCAGTACTTC
CDR3 protein: CASSRGRTGFPYEQYF

V gene: TRBV6-6
J gene: TRBJ2-7
D gene: -
clone size: -
CDR3 DNA: TGTGCCAGCAGTTACTCGGGGCCGAGCTCCTACGAGCAGTACTTC
CDR3 protein: CASSYSGPSSYEQYF